This T cell receptor beta chain was captured by sequencing in a study of cytomegalovirus exposure and HLA in healthy donors. At the level of the study: According to later analysis, the same platform produced the 110 or so validation and several hundred first-cohort repertoires.

In its sample, this clone was seen a few times. Its antigen is still unknown. Data came from immunoSEQ multiplex PCR; TCRdb stores just in-frame clones and leaves some out. The sample has 90,000 to 150,000 clones; 88% are singletons. Study-level points and caveats: The authors enumerated under 200 TCR beta chains as linked to cytomegalovirus. Reported results showed that the classifier diagnosed cytomegalovirus status with high specificity and sensitivity. First-cohort TCR clusters were later found to tend to co-occur in the 120 or so validation repertoires.

This CDR3 contains 12 residues. Germline-derived CDR1 and CDR2 are MDHEN and SYDVKM. J lost 7 bases, V lost 10 bases, and 9 bases had no gene match. The clonotype was recovered from a woman between 18 and 30 years old in good health and CMV-seropositive. Input material: PBMCs. The rearrangement links TRBV28 to TRBJ1-2; 7 positions agree with TRBD1. CDR3 nucleotide sequence: TGTGCCACAGAAAGCCAGGGGGTTGGCTACACCTTC. Translating it yields CATESQGVGYTF.